This TCR beta chain was obtained from a study of T-cell reconstitution after alpha-beta-depleted transplantation in children. With regard to this clonotype: Antigen: not known.

General observations from the study: Among T cells one year after transplant, newly produced cells accounted for most counts and diversity. Reportedly, alpha-beta T cells present about two months post-transplant originated from several hundred expanded clones of graft origin. Recipient T cells and thymic progenitors that survived gave rise to the high TCRbeta diversity observed at day 60 in some patients.

Unique molecular identifiers were built into the TCRbeta library. TCRdb re-called the PCR reads with MiXCR, one entry per CDR3 protein. The sample holds about 200,000 distinct CDR3 sequences, roughly 18% seen once. The CDR3 sequence is 16 residues long. V dropped 2 bases and J dropped 0 bases, with 14 bases sitting between them. Sequences were derived from PBMCs, mostly from graft donor cells, sampled 360 days after TCRalphabeta/CD19-depleted stem cell transplant. The receptor's source is a male patient under 10 years old who had a stem cell transplant for acute lymphoblastic leukemia, so the T cells may come from the graft donor. The rearrangement uses TRBV12-3 or TRBV12-4 and TRBJ2-7; weak D call: TRBD1 (6 bases). The CDR3 loop reads CASSLLGQGLSYEQYF. The CDR3 DNA sequence: TGTGCCAGCAGTTTATTGGGGCAGGGGCTCTCCTACGAGCAGTACTTC.